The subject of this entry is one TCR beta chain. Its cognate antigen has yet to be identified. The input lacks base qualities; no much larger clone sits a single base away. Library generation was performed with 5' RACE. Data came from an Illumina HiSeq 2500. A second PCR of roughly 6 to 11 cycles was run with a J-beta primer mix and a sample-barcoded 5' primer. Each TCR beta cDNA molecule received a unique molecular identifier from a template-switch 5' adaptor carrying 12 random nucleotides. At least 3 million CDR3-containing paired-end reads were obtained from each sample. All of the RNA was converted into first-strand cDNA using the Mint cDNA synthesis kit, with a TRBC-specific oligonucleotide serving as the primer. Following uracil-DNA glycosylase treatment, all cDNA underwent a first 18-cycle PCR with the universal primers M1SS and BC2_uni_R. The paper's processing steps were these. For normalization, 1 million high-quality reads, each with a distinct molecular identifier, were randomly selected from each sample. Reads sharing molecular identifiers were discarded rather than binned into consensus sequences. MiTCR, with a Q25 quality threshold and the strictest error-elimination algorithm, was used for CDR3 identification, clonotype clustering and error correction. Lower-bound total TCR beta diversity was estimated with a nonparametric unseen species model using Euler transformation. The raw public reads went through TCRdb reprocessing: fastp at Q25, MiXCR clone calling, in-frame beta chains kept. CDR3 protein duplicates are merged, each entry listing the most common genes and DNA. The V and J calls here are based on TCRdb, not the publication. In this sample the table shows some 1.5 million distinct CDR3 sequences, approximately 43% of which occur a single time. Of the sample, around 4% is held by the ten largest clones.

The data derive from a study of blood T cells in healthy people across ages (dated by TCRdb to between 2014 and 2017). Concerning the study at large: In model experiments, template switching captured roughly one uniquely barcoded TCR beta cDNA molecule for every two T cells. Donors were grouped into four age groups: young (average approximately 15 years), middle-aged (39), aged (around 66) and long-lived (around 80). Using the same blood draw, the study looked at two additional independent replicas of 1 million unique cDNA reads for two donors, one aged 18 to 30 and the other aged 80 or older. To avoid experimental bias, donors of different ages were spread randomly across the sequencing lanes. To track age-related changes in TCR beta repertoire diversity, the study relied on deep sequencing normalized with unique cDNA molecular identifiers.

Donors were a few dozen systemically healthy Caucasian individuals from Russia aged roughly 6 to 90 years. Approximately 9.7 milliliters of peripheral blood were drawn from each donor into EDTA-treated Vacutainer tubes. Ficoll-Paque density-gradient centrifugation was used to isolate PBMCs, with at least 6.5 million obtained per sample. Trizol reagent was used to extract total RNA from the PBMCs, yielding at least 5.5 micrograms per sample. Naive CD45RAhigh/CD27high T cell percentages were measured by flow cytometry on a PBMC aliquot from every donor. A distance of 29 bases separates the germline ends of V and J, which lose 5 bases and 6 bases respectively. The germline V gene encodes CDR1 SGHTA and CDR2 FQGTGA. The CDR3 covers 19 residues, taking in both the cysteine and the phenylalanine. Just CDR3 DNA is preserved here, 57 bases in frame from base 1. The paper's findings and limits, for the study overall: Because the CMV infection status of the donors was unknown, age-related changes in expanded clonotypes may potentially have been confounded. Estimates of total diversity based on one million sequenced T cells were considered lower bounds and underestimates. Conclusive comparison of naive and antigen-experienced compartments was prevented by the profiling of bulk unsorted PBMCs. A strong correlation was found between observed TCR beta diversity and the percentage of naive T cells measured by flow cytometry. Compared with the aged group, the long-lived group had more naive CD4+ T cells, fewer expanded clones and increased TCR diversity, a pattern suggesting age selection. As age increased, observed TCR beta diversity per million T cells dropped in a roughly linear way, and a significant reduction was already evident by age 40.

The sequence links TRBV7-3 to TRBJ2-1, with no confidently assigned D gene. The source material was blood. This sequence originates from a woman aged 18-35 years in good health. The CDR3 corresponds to CASSLYGPVAEQLSNEQFF. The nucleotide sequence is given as TGTGCCAGCAGCCTTTATGGGCCAGTGGCGGAACAACTGAGCAATGAGCAGTTCTTC.